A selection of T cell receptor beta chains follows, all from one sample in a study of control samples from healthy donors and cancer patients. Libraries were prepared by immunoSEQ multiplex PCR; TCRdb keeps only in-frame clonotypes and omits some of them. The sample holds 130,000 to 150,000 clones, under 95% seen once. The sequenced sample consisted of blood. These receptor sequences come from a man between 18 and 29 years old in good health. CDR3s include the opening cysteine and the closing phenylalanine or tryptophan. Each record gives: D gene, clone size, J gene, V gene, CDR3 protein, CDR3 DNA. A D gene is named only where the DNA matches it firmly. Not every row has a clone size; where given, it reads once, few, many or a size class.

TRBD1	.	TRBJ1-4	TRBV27	CASSVQGAREKLFF	TGTGCCAGCAGTGTGCAGGGGGCTCGTGAAAAACTGTTTTTT
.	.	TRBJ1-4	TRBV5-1	CASSPIQGRSNEKLFF	TGCGCCAGCAGCCCAATCCAGGGGAGGTCTAATGAAAAACTGTTTTTT
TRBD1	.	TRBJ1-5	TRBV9	CASSAGTGENSNQPQHF	TGTGCCAGCAGCGCCGGGACAGGGGAGAATAGCAATCAGCCCCAGCATTTT
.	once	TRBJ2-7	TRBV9	CASSTQVEPPGTPIIYEQYF	TGTGCCAGCAGCACCCAGGTAGAGCCACCCGGGACTCCAATTATCTACGAGCAGTACTTC
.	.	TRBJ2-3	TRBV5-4	CASSLLHREPIDTQYF	TGTGCCAGCAGCTTGCTTCATCGGGAGCCTATAGATACGCAGTATTTT
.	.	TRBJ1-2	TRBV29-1	CSVVQGEQEDYGYTF	TGCAGCGTTGTTCAGGGAGAACAGGAGGACTATGGCTACACCTTC
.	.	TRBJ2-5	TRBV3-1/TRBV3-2	CASSQDRGETQYF	TGTGCCAGCAGCCAAGATCGAGGGGAGACCCAGTACTTC
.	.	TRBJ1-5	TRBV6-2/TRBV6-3	CASSYSGARANQPQHF	TGTGCCAGCAGTTACTCCGGCGCCAGGGCCAATCAGCCCCAGCATTTT
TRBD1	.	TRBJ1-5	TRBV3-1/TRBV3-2	CASSQGVSRGHQPQHF	TGTGCCAGCAGCCAGGGAGTAAGTAGGGGGCACCAGCCCCAGCATTTT
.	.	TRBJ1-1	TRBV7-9	CASSLSTVLNTEAFF	TGTGCCAGCAGCTTAAGTACAGTCCTGAACACTGAAGCTTTCTTT
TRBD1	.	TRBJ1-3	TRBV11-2	CASSLRSREQGTGNTIYF	TGTGCCAGCAGCTTAAGGTCCCGTGAACAGGGGACCGGAAACACCATATATTTT
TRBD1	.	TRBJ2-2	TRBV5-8	CASSRGTGTSGELFF	TGTGCCAGCAGCCGAGGGACAGGGACGAGCGGGGAGCTGTTTTTT
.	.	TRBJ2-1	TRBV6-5	CASSSDDEQFF	TGTGCCAGCAGCTCCGACGATGAGCAGTTCTTC
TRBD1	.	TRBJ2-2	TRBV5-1	CASGQGAPTGELFF	TGCGCCAGCGGACAGGGGGCGCCTACCGGGGAGCTGTTTTTT
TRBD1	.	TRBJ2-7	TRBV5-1	CASSFWGLDRAANYEQYF	TGCGCCAGCAGCTTTTGGGGATTGGACAGGGCTGCAAACTACGAGCAGTACTTC
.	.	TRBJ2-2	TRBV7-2	CASSFSPGTNTGELFF	TGTGCCAGCAGCTTCAGTCCAGGGACGAACACCGGGGAGCTGTTTTTT
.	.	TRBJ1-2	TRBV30	CAWNGYTF	TGTGCCTGGAATGGCTACACCTTC
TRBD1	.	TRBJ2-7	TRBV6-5	CASSYLGQGIFGEQYF	TGTGCCAGCAGTTACTTGGGACAGGGGATTTTTGGTGAGCAGTACTTC
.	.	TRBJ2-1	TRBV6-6	CASSYISPELHNEQFF	TGTGCCAGCAGTTACATTTCGCCGGAGCTCCACAATGAGCAGTTCTTC
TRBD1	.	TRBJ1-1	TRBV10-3	CAISESRGPFEAFF	TGTGCCATCAGTGAGTCCAGGGGGCCCTTTGAAGCTTTCTTT
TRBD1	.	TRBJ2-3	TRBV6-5	CASTHGKGAGDTQYF	TGTGCCAGCACTCACGGGAAGGGGGCAGGGGATACGCAGTATTTT
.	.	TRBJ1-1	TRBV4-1	CASTYWAPAYKKKAEAFF	TGCGCCAGCACCTATTGGGCCCCAGCATACAAAAAGAAGGCTGAAGCTTTCTTT
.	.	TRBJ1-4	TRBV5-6	CASSLVGGAGNEKLFF	TGTGCCAGCAGCTTGGTCGGGGGCGCAGGGAATGAAAAACTGTTTTTT
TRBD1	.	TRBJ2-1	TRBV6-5	CASSYTIGGQGFF	TGTGCCAGCAGTTACACCATCGGGGGACAGGGGTTCTTC
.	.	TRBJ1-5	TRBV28	CATRGLGQPQHF	TGTGCCACGAGGGGGTTAGGGCAGCCCCAGCATTTT
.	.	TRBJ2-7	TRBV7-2	CASRFGEGFGYEQYF	TGTGCCAGCAGGTTCGGAGAGGGATTCGGTTACGAGCAGTACTTC
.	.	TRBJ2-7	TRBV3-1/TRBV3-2	CASSQDWEGGQYF	TGTGCCAGCAGCCAAGATTGGGAGGGGGGGCAGTACTTC
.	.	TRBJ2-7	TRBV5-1	CASSHAGVNEQYF	TGCGCCAGCAGCCACGCAGGTGTTAACGAGCAGTACTTC
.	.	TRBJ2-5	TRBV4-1	CASSLEGKRATPETQYF	TGCGCCAGCAGCCTCGAAGGAAAGCGGGCCACCCCAGAGACCCAGTACTTC
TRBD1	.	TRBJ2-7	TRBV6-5	CASSPRQGTYEQYF	TGTGCCAGCAGTCCCAGACAGGGAACCTACGAGCAGTACTTC
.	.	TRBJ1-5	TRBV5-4	CASSFGPGHISSNQPQHF	TGTGCCAGCAGCTTCGGCCCCGGACATATATCTAGCAATCAGCCCCAGCATTTT
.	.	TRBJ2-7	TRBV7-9	CASSSLRSEQYF	TGTGCCAGCAGCTCTCTGCGCAGCGAGCAGTACTTC
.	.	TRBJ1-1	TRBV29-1	CSVLVMNTEAFF	TGCAGCGTTCTAGTTATGAACACTGAAGCTTTCTTT
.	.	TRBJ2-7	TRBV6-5	CASSYSAGWSSEQYF	TGTGCCAGCAGTTACTCAGCAGGGTGGTCCTCCGAGCAGTACTTC
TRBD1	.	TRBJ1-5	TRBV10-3	CAISESTQGVGQPQHF	TGTGCCATCAGTGAGTCGACCCAGGGGGTTGGTCAGCCCCAGCATTTT
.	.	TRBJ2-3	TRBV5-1	CASSSFGVGWDTDTQYF	TGCGCCAGCAGCTCCTTCGGGGTGGGGTGGGACACAGATACGCAGTATTTT
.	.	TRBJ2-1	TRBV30	CAWSSLASNEQFF	TGTGCCTGGAGCAGTTTAGCCTCGAATGAGCAGTTCTTC
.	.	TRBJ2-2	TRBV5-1	CASSLGQNTGELFF	TGCGCCAGCAGCTTGGGACAAAACACCGGGGAGCTGTTTTTT
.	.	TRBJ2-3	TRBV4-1	CASSQGQRPIPPMRQYF	TGCGCCAGCAGCCAAGGCCAGCGCCCCATCCCCCCTATGAGGCAGTATTTT
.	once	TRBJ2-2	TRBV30	CAWSVPNTGELFF	TGTGCCTGGAGTGTACCCAACACCGGGGAGCTGTTTTTT
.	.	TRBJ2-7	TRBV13	CASSLGPAGTEQYF	TGTGCCAGCAGCTTAGGTCCAGCGGGCACCGAGCAGTACTTC
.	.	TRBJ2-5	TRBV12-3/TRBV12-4	CASTPVYQETQYF	TGTGCCAGCACCCCGGTATACCAAGAGACCCAGTACTTC
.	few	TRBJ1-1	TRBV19	CASQMTERMNTEAFF	TGTGCCAGCCAGATGACGGAGAGGATGAACACTGAAGCTTTCTTT
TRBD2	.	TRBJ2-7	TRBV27	CASSPTSTSGYEQYF	TGTGCCAGCAGTCCGACGTCCACTAGCGGCTACGAGCAGTACTTC
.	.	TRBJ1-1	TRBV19	CASSIGGQYTEAFF	TGTGCCAGTAGTATCGGCGGGCAGTACACTGAAGCTTTCTTT
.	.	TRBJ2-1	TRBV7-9	CASSPGRNFSYNEQFF	TGTGCCAGCAGCCCTGGACGAAACTTCTCCTACAATGAGCAGTTCTTC
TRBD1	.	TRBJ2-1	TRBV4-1	CASSQGGRTGAYNEQFF	TGCGCCAGCAGCCAAGGGGGAAGGACAGGGGCCTACAATGAGCAGTTCTTC
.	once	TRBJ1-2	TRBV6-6	CASSYGIGDGYTF	TGTGCCAGCAGTTACGGAATAGGTGATGGCTACACCTTC
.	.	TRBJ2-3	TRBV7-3	CASSLDIPSTDTQYF	TGTGCCAGCAGCTTAGACATACCTAGCACAGATACGCAGTATTTT
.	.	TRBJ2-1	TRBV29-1	CSVGRTASSYNEQFF	TGCAGCGTTGGGAGGACAGCGAGCTCCTACAATGAGCAGTTCTTC
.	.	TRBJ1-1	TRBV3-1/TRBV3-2	CAPCGWGGNTEAFF	TGTGCCCCTTGCGGGTGGGGCGGGAACACTGAAGCTTTCTTT